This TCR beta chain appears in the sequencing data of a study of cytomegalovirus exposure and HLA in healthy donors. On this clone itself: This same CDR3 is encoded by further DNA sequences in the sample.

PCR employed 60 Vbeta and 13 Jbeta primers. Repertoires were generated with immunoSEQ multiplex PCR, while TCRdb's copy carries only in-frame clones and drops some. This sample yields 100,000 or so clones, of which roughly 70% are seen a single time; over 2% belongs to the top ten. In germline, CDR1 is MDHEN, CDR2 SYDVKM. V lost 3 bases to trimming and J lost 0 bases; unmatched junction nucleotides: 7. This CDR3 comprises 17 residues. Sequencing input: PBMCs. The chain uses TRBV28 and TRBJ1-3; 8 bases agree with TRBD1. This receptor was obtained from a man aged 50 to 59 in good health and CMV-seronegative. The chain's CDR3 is CASSLARTGISGNTIYF. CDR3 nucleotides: TGTGCCAGCAGTTTGGCCCGGACAGGGATCTCTGGAAACACCATATATTTT.